This T cell receptor beta chain was sequenced during a study of shared clonotypes between healthy human individuals. With ten immunoSEQ deep assay plates, unsorted PBMC DNA underwent sequencing. Authors' processing steps: Junction-only immunoSEQ sequences carried no quality scores, so filtering differed. Profiling relied on immunoSEQ multiplex PCR, and the TCRdb table lists in-frame clones only, not all of them. The DNA was the basis for D and trimming; V, J and clone size are from that table. The sample includes about 490,000 clones, about 78% seen only once; the top ten take around 11%. CDR1 is KGHSH and CDR2 is LQKENI in the germline V gene. The CDR3 totals 16 residues. Trimming took off 2 bases at V and 6 bases at J, with 20 bases between the two ends. This clone was seen ten or more times. Its antigen remains unidentified. Genomic DNA from unsorted samples was obtained from around 88 million PBMCs (per sample).

Whole-study findings and limits: Represented diversity, genetic and exposure-history alike, was limited by few donors.

The sequenced sample consisted of PBMCs. The chain recombines TRBV18 with TRBJ2-7; D might be TRBD2 (7 bases). The source is a woman between 35 and 50 years old in good health. Some clones in this sample may be carry-over from other donors' samples. This CDR3 is CASSPGLQGGPSEQYF. CDR3 coding DNA: TGTGCCAGCTCACCAGGGTTACAGGGAGGGCCCTCCGAGCAGTACTTC.